This TCR beta chain emerged from a study of cytomegalovirus exposure and HLA in healthy donors. Vbeta (60) and Jbeta (13) primers were used in the PCR. The repertoire was sequenced with immunoSEQ multiplex PCR; TCRdb's copy has only in-frame clones and lacks some. The table shows 68,000 or so clones, with 70% to 90% occurring only once. CDR1 is ENHRY and CDR2 is SYGVKD in the germline V gene. CDR3 length: 14 amino acids. V dropped 10 bases and J dropped 3; count of bases not matched to a gene: 7. The sequenced sample consisted of PBMCs. The chain joins TRBV10-3 to TRBJ2-2; 8 bases fit TRBD2. The TCR originated in a human donor in good health. The CDR3 spells CATAGGVDTGELFF. The CDR3 region has the DNA TGTGCCACCGCGGGGGGCGTCGACACCGGGGAGCTGTTTTTT.